This passage covers 30 T cell receptor beta chains from one sample sequenced in a study of shared clonotypes between healthy human individuals. In the naive CD8 group, cells lacked CD45RO and were positively selected for CCR7, so terminally differentiated effector memory CD45RA+ cells were left out. Data came from immunoSEQ multiplex PCR; TCRdb stores just in-frame clones and leaves some out. Counted here are around 650,000 clones, approximately 96% occurring once; the ten biggest clones make up around 0.1%. Sequenced: naive CD8+ T cells sorted from blood. All receptors come from a woman in her thirties in good health.

The CDR3 DNA follows: TGCGCCAGCAGCCAAGCGCTAGGGGAGGGGGACTATGGCTACACCTTC. It translates to CASSQALGEGDYGYTF. The chain employs TRBV4-1 and TRBJ1-2; perhaps TRBD1 as D (6 bases). CDR1 is MGHRA and CDR2 is YSYEKL in the germline V gene. Trimming shortened V by 1 base and J by 3 bases, and 15 bases separated the two germline ends. The CDR3 length is 16 residues.

This clone was seen just once. The genes are TRBV10-2 and TRBJ1-1; no definite D call. Germline CDR1 and CDR2: WSHSY and SAAADI. Trimming pared 7 bases from V and 4 bases from J, leaving 13 bases between. The CDR3 spans 13 residues. DNA for the CDR3: TGCGCCAGCACTTGGACGCCATCCACTGAAGCTTTCTTT. Translating gives CASTWTPSTEAFF.

The V and J genes are TRBV11-2 and TRBJ2-7; D might be TRBD2 (7 bases). This CDR3 is built from 15 residues. V was cut by 2 bases and J by 3 bases, with 14 bases left in between. Germline V gene sequence: CDR1 SGHAT, CDR2 FQNNGV. DNA for the CDR3: TGTGCCAGCAGCTTATCTAGCGGAGGGGGCTACGAGCAGTACTTC. Protein product: CASSLSSGGGYEQYF.

J is TRBJ1-2 and V is TRBV9; TRBD1 is a possible D gene (6 bases). This CDR3 region has 14 residues. V lost 3 bases and J 4 bases, leaving 13 bases between the germline ends. In germline, CDR1 is SGDLS, CDR2 YYNGEE. CDR3 sequence reads: CASSAYREPYGYTF. The CDR3 DNA reads as TGTGCCAGCAGCGCCTACAGGGAACCCTATGGCTACACCTTC.

The gene calls are TRBV5-5 and TRBJ2-7; 10 nucleotides agree with TRBD2. The CDR3 spans 14 residues. The germline V gene has CDR1 SGHKS and CDR2 YYEKEE (reference sequence). V shed 4 bases and J 5 bases; nucleotides not matched to a gene: 6. CDR3 loop: CASSHLAGADEQYF. In DNA, the CDR3 is TGTGCCAGCAGCCATCTAGCGGGAGCAGACGAGCAGTACTTC.

CDR3 region: CASSSRTGNTYNEQFF. The CDR3 nucleotides read TGTGCCAGCAGCTCAAGGACAGGGAACACCTACAATGAGCAGTTCTTC. This sequence joins TRBV7-9 and TRBJ2-1; the match to TRBD1 covers 8 bases. This CDR3 is built from 16 residues. Germline lookup yields CDR1 SEHNR and CDR2 FQNEAQ (reference sequence). Unmatched junction bases numbered 7, after V lost 4 bases and J lost 2 bases.

The chain couples TRBV28 to TRBJ1-1; 9 bases map to TRBD1. The V segment lost 4 bases and the J segment 3 bases; nucleotides outside the gene matches: 3. The CDR3 length is 14 residues. Per germline, CDR1 MDHEN and CDR2 SYDVKM. The CDR3 is CASSSRDRDTEAFF. The DNA for the CDR3 is TGTGCCAGCAGTTCCCGGGACAGGGACACTGAAGCTTTCTTT.

This chain uses TRBV27 with TRBJ2-7; D possibly corresponds to TRBD2 (5 bases). The germline CDR1 and CDR2 sequences are MNHEY and SMNVEV (reference sequence). The CDR3 has 14 residues. The V end lost 7 bases, the J end lost 5 bases, and 18 bases lay between the germline ends. CDR3 loop: CASTPRGPVNEQYF. The CDR3 DNA follows: TGTGCCAGCACTCCACGCGGGCCGGTGAACGAGCAGTACTTC.

The chain recombines TRBV29-1 with TRBJ2-5, with D tentatively TRBD2 (5 bases). V was trimmed by 0 bases and J by 0 bases, leaving 14 bases between them. Looked up from germline, CDR1 is SQVTM and CDR2 is ANQGSEA. The CDR3 has 16 amino acids. CDR3 sequence: CSVEDRSLEDQETQYF. The DNA for the CDR3 is TGCAGCGTTGAAGATCGGTCACTAGAGGACCAAGAGACCCAGTACTTC.

The J gene is TRBJ2-1, the V gene TRBV27; 15 nucleotides align to TRBD2. Germline CDR1 and CDR2: MNHEY and SMNVEV (reference sequence). V trimming: 5 bases; J trimming: 8 bases; junction bases outside the gene matches: 10. CDR3 length: 17 amino acids. CDR3 protein: CASSPPTGLAGGYEQFF. The CDR3 nucleotides are TGTGCCAGCAGTCCCCCAACGGGACTAGCGGGAGGCTATGAGCAGTTCTTC.

The chain couples TRBV7-6 to TRBJ2-1; D unresolved. This CDR3 contains 13 residues. The V gene lost 5 bases and the J gene lost 5 bases, with 10 bases spanning the gap. Per the germline V gene, CDR1 is SGHVS and CDR2 is FNYEAQ. Here the CDR3 reads CASSTDWNNEQFF. CDR3 bases: TGTGCCAGCAGCACCGACTGGAACAATGAGCAGTTCTTC.

The rearrangement uses TRBV21-1 and TRBJ1-3; TRBD1, the D gene given by the table, was not confirmed from the DNA. TRBV21-1 constitutes a pseudogene. CDR3 length equals 14 residues. CDR3 loop: CASSNYRSGNTIYF. The DNA for the CDR3 is TGTGCCAGCAGCAATTACAGGTCTGGAAACACCATATATTTT.

The chain uses TRBV7-9 and TRBJ1-2; no definite D call. The CDR3 sequence is 18 residues long. Looked up from germline, CDR1 is SEHNR and CDR2 is FQNEAQ (reference sequence). Trimming removed 5 bases at V and 8 bases at J, with 30 bases between. The CDR3 DNA is TGTGCCAGCAGCCCGACACCGGGAAGTATAACGGGTGTAGAAGGCTACACCTTC. Protein sequence: CASSPTPGSITGVEGYTF. Drawing the rest from reference TRBV7-9 and TRBJ1-2, the complete variable domain is DTGVSQNPRHKITKRGQNVTFRCDPISEHNRLYWYRQTLGQGPEFLTYFQNEAQLEKSRLLSDRFSAERPKGSFSTLEIQRTEQGDSAMYLCASSPTPGSITGVEGYTFGSGTRLTVV.

The rearrangement uses TRBV5-6 and TRBJ1-2; weak D call: TRBD1 (6 bases). V dropped 4 bases and J dropped 6 bases, with 13 bases sitting between them. The germline V gene encodes CDR1 SGHDT and CDR2 YYEEEE. CDR3 size: 13 residues. CDR3 DNA sequence: TGTGCCAGCAGCCTGGGAGGGGGAAATGGCTACACCTTC. It is translated as CASSLGGGNGYTF.

CDR3 nucleotide sequence: TGCGCCAGCAGCCAAGAGCTGGAGCGGTACTACAATGAGCAGTTCTTC. The encoded protein is CASSQELERYYNEQFF. The chain is built from TRBV4-1 and TRBJ2-1; possible D gene TRBD2, 5 bases. CDR1 and CDR2 (germline): MGHRA, YSYEKL. This CDR3 region has 16 residues. Trimming shortened V by 0 bases and J by 3 bases, and 12 bases separated the two germline ends.

J is TRBJ2-3 and V is TRBV19; TRBD1 might be the D (6 bases). The CDR3 spans 14 residues. Trimming took 6 bases from V and 0 from J, leaving 10 bases between them. Germline V CDR1 and CDR2: LNHDA, SQIVND (reference sequence). CDR3 DNA: TGTGCCAGTAGCGGACAGCCTAGCACAGATACGCAGTATTTT. Translating gives CASSGQPSTDTQYF.

This clone was recorded a few times. V and J are TRBV11-2 and TRBJ2-7, with 13 bases fitting TRBD2. V trimming: 1 base; J trimming: 12 bases; junction bases outside the gene matches: 9. Germline V lookup: CDR1 SGHAT, CDR2 FQNNGV. The CDR3 has 15 residues. This chain's CDR3 is CASSLGGLAGDRSYF. The CDR3 bases are TGTGCCAGCAGCTTAGGAGGACTAGCGGGAGATCGTTCGTACTTC.

About this clone: Different DNA sequences within this sample yield the same CDR3. As DNA, the CDR3 is TGTGCCAGCAGCTCTTTGGAGACCCAGTACTTC. It is translated as CASSSLETQYF. The gene calls are TRBV5-4 and TRBJ2-5; D is unclear. V was trimmed by 3 bases and J by 5 bases, leaving 5 bases between them. The CDR3 loop spans 11 amino acids. The germline gives CDR1 SGHNT, CDR2 YYREEE (reference sequence).

The rearrangement uses TRBV29-1 and TRBJ2-7; D remains unclear. This CDR3 has 13 amino acids. With 4 bases removed from V and 2 bases from J, the gap between germline ends came to 12 bases. The germline V gene encodes CDR1 SQVTM and CDR2 ANQGSEA. This chain's CDR3 is CSVGFGSTYEQYF. As DNA, the CDR3 is TGCAGCGTTGGTTTCGGCAGCACCTACGAGCAGTACTTC.

This clone has only one observation. V usage is TRBV9 and J usage is TRBJ2-1, with 9 positions matching TRBD1. Germline V lookup: CDR1 SGDLS, CDR2 YYNGEE. Trimming at V came to 1 base and at J to 9 bases, leaving 8 bases not matched to a gene. The CDR3 runs 15 residues. In DNA form, the CDR3 reads TGTGCCAGCAGCGTAACCGGGACAGGGCGCTCTGAGCAGTTCTTC. This sequence encodes CASSVTGTGRSEQFF.

The V gene is TRBV19, the J gene TRBJ1-2, with 7 bases identical to TRBD1. Germline V CDR1 and CDR2: LNHDA, SQIVND (reference sequence). With V trimmed by 7 bases and J by 6 bases, 8 bases remained unmatched. The CDR3 sequence is 13 residues long. The CDR3 DNA follows: TGTGCCAGTACCATGGAGGGGGCGCATGGCTACACCTTC. It is translated as CASTMEGAHGYTF.

The chain combines TRBV25-1 with TRBJ1-5; the D gene is possibly TRBD1 (5 bases). This CDR3 is built from 13 residues. V was pared by 5 bases and J by 6 bases, with 11 bases between. Per germline, CDR1 MGHDK and CDR2 SYGVNS. CDR3 protein: CASSLTDGQPQHF. CDR3 bases: TGTGCCAGCAGTCTGACAGACGGTCAGCCCCAGCATTTT.

CDR3 in amino acids: CASSQRDFYNEQFF. The DNA for the CDR3 is TGTGCCAGCAGCCAACGGGACTTTTACAATGAGCAGTTCTTC. V usage is TRBV14 and J usage is TRBJ2-1, with TRBD2 as a possible D gene (6 bases). Germline-derived CDR1 and CDR2 are SGHDN and FVKESK. Trimming took 2 bases from V and 4 from J, leaving 9 bases between them. This CDR3 has 14 amino acids.

The CDR3 reads CASSGWTEAEETQYF. Written as DNA, the CDR3 is TGTGCCAGCAGTGGGTGGACTGAGGCGGAAGAGACCCAGTACTTC. This chain connects TRBV28 to TRBJ2-5, with D possibly TRBD2 on 5 matching bases. The CDR3 is made up of 15 amino acids. Trimming left V 5 bases short and J 3 bases short, with 16 bases between. CDR1 and CDR2 (germline): MDHEN, SYDVKM.

This chain links TRBV7-9 with TRBJ2-4; D not certain. The CDR3 extends over 12 amino acids. Germline CDR1 is SEHNR and CDR2 is FQNEAQ (reference sequence). Trimming took off 7 bases at V and 8 bases at J, with 12 bases between the two ends. For the CDR3, the DNA is TGTGCCAGCACCCTGGGTCGGGACATTCAGTACTTC. Amino acid sequence: CASTLGRDIQYF.

This sequence joins TRBV27 and TRBJ2-2; TRBD2 matches 8 bases. With 4 bases clipped from V and 9 bases from J, the junction kept 10 bases outside the gene matches. The germline V gene has CDR1 MNHEY and CDR2 SMNVEV (reference sequence). This CDR3 has 15 residues. The CDR3 here is CASSSGTSVLRELFF. DNA of the CDR3: TGTGCCAGCAGTTCCGGGACTAGTGTACTCCGGGAGCTGTTTTTT.

The chain is built from TRBV29-1 and TRBJ1-2, with D uncertain. This CDR3 region has 13 residues. Trimming pared 1 base from V and 0 bases from J, leaving 6 bases between. CDR1 and CDR2 from the germline V gene are SQVTM and ANQGSEA. The CDR3 is CSVEVGTNYGYTF. As DNA, the CDR3 is TGCAGCGTTGAAGTCGGCACTAACTATGGCTACACCTTC.

The chain employs TRBV7-9 and TRBJ2-3, with 9 bases aligning to TRBD2. Germline V CDR1 and CDR2: SEHNR, FQNEAQ (reference sequence). Trimming cost V 4 bases and J 4 bases; bases outside gene matches: 6. The CDR3 length is 15 residues. CDR3 sequence reads: CASSSGTSWADTQYF. The CDR3 region has the DNA TGTGCCAGCAGCTCCGGGACTAGCTGGGCAGATACGCAGTATTTT.

The chain links TRBV7-5 to TRBJ2-7; TRBD2 is the table's D call, not checked against the DNA. TRBV7-5 is given as a pseudogene. This CDR3 is built from 18 residues. The CDR3 DNA reads TGTGTCAGAAGCTGCCGACCCGTAGCGGGAGGGCCATGGTACGAGCAGTACTTC. Encoded protein: CVRSCRPVAGGPWYEQYF.

V and J are TRBV9 and TRBJ2-7, with TRBD1 matching 8 bases. CDR1 is SGDLS and CDR2 is YYNGEE in the germline V gene. The CDR3 has 14 amino acids. Trimming removed 1 base from V and 5 bases from J; junction bases left unmatched: 5. The CDR3 DNA reads TGTGCCAGCAGCGTATCGACAGGGGTCGACGAGCAGTACTTC. This codes for CASSVSTGVDEQYF.